These 26 T cell receptor beta chains came from one sample sequenced in a study of T cells after posttransplantation cyclophosphamide. TCRdb keeps only in-frame clones here, not all; method: immunoSEQ multiplex PCR. The data show 40,000 to 60,000 clones, with none appearing a single time. Sequenced: PBMCs. Receptors were obtained from a man in his forties or fifties in good health, CMV-negative, and a related stem cell transplant donor.

This clone was seen ten or more times. The genes are TRBV14 and TRBJ1-2; 10 nucleotides agree with TRBD1. The CDR3 length is 15 residues. Germline V gene data show CDR1 as SGHDN and CDR2 as FVKESK. V gave up 2 bases and J gave up 5 bases; unmatched junction bases: 5. CDR3 DNA sequence: TGTGCCAGCAGCCAAAGGGACAGGGGAATTTATGGCTACACCTTC. This codes for CASSQRDRGIYGYTF. Looking up the rest from reference TRBV14 and TRBJ1-2 gives the full variable domain: EAGVTQFPSHSVIEKGQTVTLRCDPISGHDNLYWYRRVMGKEIKFLLHFVKESKQDESGMPNNRFLAERTGGTYSTLKVQPAELEDSGVYFCASSQRDRGIYGYTFGSGTRLTVV.

This clone was recorded many times. The gene calls are TRBV5-6 and TRBJ2-2, with D perhaps matching TRBD1 (5 bases). The CDR3 is made up of 16 amino acids. Germline V lookup: CDR1 SGHDT, CDR2 YYEEEE. V dropped 3 bases and J dropped 5 bases, with 17 bases sitting between them. The CDR3 DNA follows: TGTGCCAGCAGCTCCCGAAGTAAGGGGAAGACCGGGGAGCTGTTTTTT. It encodes CASSSRSKGKTGELFF.

This clone was picked up many times. The chain couples TRBV14 to TRBJ2-3; D is perhaps TRBD2 (5 bases). Germline CDR1 is SGHDN and CDR2 is FVKESK. V was cut by 6 bases and J by 2 bases, with 15 bases left in between. The CDR3 sequence is 15 residues long. The chain's CDR3 is CASSPGFFSTDTQYF. CDR3 nucleotides: TGTGCCAGCAGTCCGGGGTTTTTTTCCACAGATACGCAGTATTTT.

This clone was seen at least ten times. This sequence joins TRBV11-3 and TRBJ2-4; TRBD2 might be the D (6 bases). Trimming took 3 bases from V and 2 from J, leaving 14 bases between them. Germline V gene data show CDR1 as SGHNT and CDR2 as YENEEA. The CDR3 spans 16 residues. The CDR3 DNA sequence: TGTGCCAGCAGCTTGCGGGGTCCTCTGCCCAAAAACATTCAGTACTTC. Translating it yields CASSLRGPLPKNIQYF.

At least ten counts were recorded for this clone. This rearrangement joins TRBV7-6 to TRBJ2-5; TRBD1 matches 9 bases. The CDR3 length is 16 residues. With V trimmed by 4 bases and J by 5 bases, 11 bases remained unmatched. The V gene's germline CDR1 is SGHVS and CDR2 FNYEAQ. CDR3 protein: CASSSVRGTGRETQYF. As DNA, the CDR3 is TGTGCCAGCAGCTCTGTTCGGGGGACAGGGAGGGAGACCCAGTACTTC.

The sample holds many counts of this clone. The chain has TRBV10-3 and TRBJ2-1, with D tentatively TRBD1 (5 bases). The V end was cut by 3 bases, the J end by 6 bases, with 15 bases between. Germline V CDR1 and CDR2: ENHRY, SYGVKD. This CDR3 is 15 amino acids long. CDR3 loop: CAISDLGQGGNEQFF. DNA for the CDR3: TGTGCCATCAGTGACCTGGGGCAGGGTGGCAATGAGCAGTTCTTC.

This clone has at least ten counts. The chain combines TRBV5-1 with TRBJ1-2; D possibly corresponds to TRBD1 (6 bases). Per the germline V gene, CDR1 is SGHRS and CDR2 is YFSETQ. The length of the CDR3 is 14 residues. V lost 4 bases to trimming and J lost 4 bases, with 14 bases between them. The CDR3 bases are TGCGCCAGCAGCCAGGGGACATCTTTCTATGGCTACACCTTC. Translation: CASSQGTSFYGYTF.

In nucleotides, the CDR3 is TGTGCCAGCAGCGAGACAGGTCGGGAGGAGACCCAGTACTTC. This gives the protein CASSETGREETQYF. This chain joins TRBV7-9 and TRBJ2-7; D may match TRBD1 or TRBD2 (6 bases each). The better agreement between TRBJ2-5 and the DNA end casts doubt on the J call. Germline loops: CDR1 SEHNR, CDR2 FQNEAQ (reference sequence). The CDR3 loop spans 14 amino acids.

For this clone: This could be a read error, since a much larger clone is one nucleotide away. The CDR3 nucleotides are TGTGCCAGCAGCTTAGTACGCCTAGCGGGAGACGATGAGCAGTTCTTC. This sequence encodes CASSLVRLAGDDEQFF. V usage is TRBV7-8 and J usage is TRBJ2-1, with 10 bases identical to TRBD2. This CDR3 has 16 amino acids. Germline trimming cut 1 base from V and 8 bases from J; bases unmatched to any gene: 8. Germline CDR1 SGHVS, CDR2 FQNEAQ.

The table lists this clone with many counts. The chain carries TRBV19 and TRBJ1-2; D gene unclear. CDR3 length: 14 residues. V was trimmed by 5 bases and J by 7 bases, leaving 17 bases between them. Germline CDR1 is LNHDA and CDR2 is SQIVND (reference sequence). CDR3 DNA: TGTGCCAGTAGTGTCCCAGCGGCTGATTCTGGCTACACCTTC. It yields the protein CASSVPAADSGYTF.

This clone has a count of ten or more. The V and J genes are TRBV19 and TRBJ1-4; 7 bases are shared with TRBD1. The V and J ends lost 7 bases and 4 bases, in that order; junction bases with no gene match: 6. In germline, CDR1 is LNHDA, CDR2 SQIVND (reference sequence). The CDR3 spans 14 residues. CDR3 residues: CASTWGQSNEKLFF. CDR3 coding DNA: TGTGCCAGTACCTGGGGACAGAGTAATGAAAAACTGTTTTTT.

This clone was counted ten times or more. This chain connects TRBV30 to TRBJ2-1; D is possibly TRBD1 (6 bases). The V gene lost 1 base and the J gene lost 0 bases, with 7 bases spanning the gap. There are 14 residues in the CDR3. CDR1 GTSNPN and CDR2 SVGIG come from the germline V gene (reference sequence). The CDR3 DNA is TGTGCCTGGAGTGCGGACAGCTCCTACAATGAGCAGTTCTTC. Protein sequence: CAWSADSSYNEQFF.

This clone was counted at least ten times. The rearrangement joins TRBV13 to TRBJ1-4; 8 bases line up with TRBD1. Losses at the gene ends were 7 bases for V and 8 bases for J; bases not matched to a gene: 3. The CDR3 has 12 residues. CDR1 is PRHDT and CDR2 is FYEKMQ in the germline V gene (reference sequence). The CDR3 spells CASNRGGEKLFF. In DNA, the CDR3 is TGTGCCAGCAACAGGGGGGGCGAAAAACTGTTTTTT. Full variable domain (rest looked up from reference TRBV13 and TRBJ1-4): AAGVIQSPRHLIKEKRETATLKCYPIPRHDTVYWYQQGPGQDPQFLISFYEKMQSDKGSIPDRFSAQQFSDYHSELNMSSLELGDSALYFCASNRGGEKLFFGSGTQLSVL.

This clone was seen many times. The chain uses TRBV5-1 and TRBJ2-2; 8 bases are shared with TRBD1. Trimming cost V 3 bases and J 4 bases; bases outside gene matches: 5. The CDR3 is 15 residues long. CDR1 SGHRS and CDR2 YFSETQ come from the germline V gene. CDR3: CASSSGQGGTGELFF. The CDR3 DNA sequence: TGCGCCAGCAGCTCCGGACAGGGTGGCACCGGGGAGCTGTTTTTT.

This clone came up a few times. The chain recombines TRBV27 with TRBJ2-5; 11 bases match TRBD2. The V gene's germline CDR1 is MNHEY and CDR2 SMNVEV (reference sequence). This CDR3 is built from 15 residues. Trimming took 5 bases from V and 1 from J; bases not matched to a gene: 3. CDR3: CASSAGTSGQETQYF. The CDR3 DNA reads as TGTGCCAGCAGTGCCGGGACTAGCGGCCAAGAGACCCAGTACTTC.

This clone occurred many times. This chain links TRBV28 with TRBJ1-2, with 9 bases matching TRBD1. Losses at the gene ends were 7 bases for V and 8 bases for J; bases not matched to a gene: 8. The CDR3 is 13 residues long. Germline assignment: CDR1 MDHEN and CDR2 SYDVKM. DNA for the CDR3: TGTGCCAGCACATTGGACAGGGGAATCGGCTACACCTTC. Encoded protein: CASTLDRGIGYTF.

Many counts were recorded for this clone. The chain carries TRBV27 and TRBJ1-1; 8 nucleotides align to TRBD1. Germline CDR1 MNHEY, CDR2 SMNVEV (reference sequence). With V trimmed by 6 bases and J by 3 bases, 12 bases remained unmatched. The CDR3 spans 16 residues. CDR3 protein: CASRNKAGGLDTEAFF. As DNA, the CDR3 is TGTGCCAGCAGAAATAAGGCAGGGGGCTTGGACACTGAAGCTTTCTTT.

This clone showed up many times. This chain joins TRBV19 and TRBJ2-1, with a possible D match to TRBD2 (6 bases). This CDR3 comprises 15 residues. The germline CDR1 and CDR2 sequences are LNHDA and SQIVND (reference sequence). Trimming removed 0 bases at V and 10 bases at J, with 16 bases between. The chain's CDR3 is CASSIEAMGSGEQFF. The CDR3 coding sequence is TGTGCCAGTAGTATAGAGGCAATGGGGAGCGGGGAGCAGTTCTTC.

This clone was seen many times. The chain is built from TRBV18 and TRBJ1-5, with 7 bases aligning to TRBD1. CDR3 size: 16 residues. Germline V CDR1 and CDR2: KGHSH, LQKENI. The V and J ends lost 3 bases and 3 bases, in that order; junction bases with no gene match: 8. CDR3 sequence (DNA): TGTGCCAGCTCACCGACGGGACAGAGGCTCAATCAGCCCCAGCATTTT. Protein sequence: CASSPTGQRLNQPQHF.

The sample holds many counts of this clone. V gene TRBV5-1 combines with J gene TRBJ1-1; 8 bases are shared with TRBD1. Trimming took 4 bases from V and 4 from J; bases not matched to a gene: 3. Germline assignment: CDR1 SGHRS and CDR2 YFSETQ. The CDR3 runs to 13 residues. CDR3 bases: TGCGCCAGCAGCGCTACAGGGGGCACTGAAGCTTTCTTT. This codes for CASSATGGTEAFF.

The chain links TRBV23-1 to TRBJ2-3; 8 bases are a match to TRBD1. TRBV23-1 is known as an ORF, though its function is uncertain. The CDR3 has 17 amino acids. After removal of 3 bases from V and 6 bases from J, the junction contained 14 bases not matched to a gene. CDR3 region: CASSHNRTGPSSDTQYF. In DNA form, the CDR3 reads TGCGCCAGCAGTCACAACCGGACAGGGCCAAGCTCGGATACGCAGTATTTT.

This clone was seen at least ten times. The V and J genes are TRBV27 and TRBJ2-1, with 9 bases aligning to TRBD2. CDR1 is MNHEY, CDR2 SMNVEV, per germline (reference sequence). The V gene end was trimmed by 3 bases and the J gene end by 6 bases; junction bases not matched to a gene: 6. The length of the CDR3 is 15 residues. CDR3 sequence: CASSLGGRVPNEQFF. The CDR3 DNA follows: TGTGCCAGCAGTTTGGGCGGGAGGGTTCCCAATGAGCAGTTCTTC.

This clone occurred many times. This chain links TRBV27 with TRBJ1-1; TRBD1 might be the D (5 bases). Trimming shortened V by 5 bases and J by 0 bases, and 19 bases separated the two germline ends. Germline lookup yields CDR1 MNHEY and CDR2 SMNVEV (reference sequence). This CDR3 is built from 17 residues. The CDR3 here is CASSPQVDIFLNTEAFF. The CDR3 DNA is TGTGCCAGCAGTCCCCAGGTGGACATTTTCTTGAACACTGAAGCTTTCTTT.

This clone has ten or more counts. The V call is TRBV4-1, the J call TRBJ2-4, with D perhaps TRBD1 (6 bases). Trimming cost V 2 bases and J 2 bases, with 13 bases left between them. Germline V gene data show CDR1 as MGHRA and CDR2 as YSYEKL. There are 16 residues in the CDR3. In DNA form, the CDR3 reads TGCGCCAGCAGCCAACCGACAGGACGGTCCAAAAACATTCAGTACTTC. It codes for CASSQPTGRSKNIQYF.

This clone appeared many times. V and J are TRBV7-9 and TRBJ2-7, with 9 bases identical to TRBD1. CDR1 and CDR2 (germline): SEHNR, FQNEAQ (reference sequence). The CDR3 covers 14 residues. V shed 4 bases, J shed 5 bases, and the junction held 6 bases outside the gene matches. This CDR3 reads CASSSGQGIDEQYF. CDR3 DNA sequence: TGTGCCAGCAGCTCGGGACAGGGAATCGACGAGCAGTACTTC. The whole variable domain, remainder taken from reference TRBV7-9 and TRBJ2-7, is DTGVSQNPRHKITKRGQNVTFRCDPISEHNRLYWYRQTLGQGPEFLTYFQNEAQLEKSRLLSDRFSAERPKGSFSTLEIQRTEQGDSAMYLCASSSGQGIDEQYFGPGTRLTVT.

This clone showed up many times. The chain carries TRBV28 and TRBJ1-1; 9 bases fit TRBD1. CDR3 length equals 14 residues. V shed 4 bases, J shed 4 bases, and the junction held 4 bases outside the gene matches. CDR1 and CDR2 from the germline V gene are MDHEN and SYDVKM. The CDR3 region has the DNA TGTGCCAGCAGTTGGGGACAGGGTTTCACTGAAGCTTTCTTT. Translated: CASSWGQGFTEAFF.